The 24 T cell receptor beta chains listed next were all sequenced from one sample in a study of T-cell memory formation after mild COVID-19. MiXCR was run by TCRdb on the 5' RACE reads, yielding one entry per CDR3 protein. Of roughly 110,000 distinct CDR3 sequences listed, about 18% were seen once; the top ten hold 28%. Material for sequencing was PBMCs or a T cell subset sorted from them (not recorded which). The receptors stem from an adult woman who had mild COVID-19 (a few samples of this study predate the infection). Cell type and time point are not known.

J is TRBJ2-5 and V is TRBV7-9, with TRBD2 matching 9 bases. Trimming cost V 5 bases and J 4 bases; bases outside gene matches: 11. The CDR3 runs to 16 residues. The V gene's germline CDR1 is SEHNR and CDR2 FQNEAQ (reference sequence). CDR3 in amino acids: CASSPRGSGRGETQYF. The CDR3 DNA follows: TGTGCCAGCAGCCCCCGGGGTAGCGGGAGAGGAGAGACCCAGTACTTC.

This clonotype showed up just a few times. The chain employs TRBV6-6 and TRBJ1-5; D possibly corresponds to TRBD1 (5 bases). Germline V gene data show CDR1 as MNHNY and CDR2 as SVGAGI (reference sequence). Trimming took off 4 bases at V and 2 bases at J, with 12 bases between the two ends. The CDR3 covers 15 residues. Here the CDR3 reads CASSFGAAGNQPQHF. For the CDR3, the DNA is TGTGCCAGCAGTTTTGGGGCGGCGGGCAATCAGCCCCAGCATTTT.

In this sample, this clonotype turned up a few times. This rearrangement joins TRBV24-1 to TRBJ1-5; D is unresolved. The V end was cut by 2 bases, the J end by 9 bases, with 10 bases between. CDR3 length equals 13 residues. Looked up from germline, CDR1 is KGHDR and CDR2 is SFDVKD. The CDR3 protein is CATSDSRGWPQHF. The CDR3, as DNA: TGTGCCACCAGTGATTCGCGAGGGTGGCCCCAGCATTTT.

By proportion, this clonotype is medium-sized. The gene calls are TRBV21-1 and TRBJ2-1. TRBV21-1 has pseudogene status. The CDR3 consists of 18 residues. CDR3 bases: TGTGCCAGCAGCAAAGCGTCAAGGGTTCTTTGGTCCTACAATGAGCAGTTCTTC. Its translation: CASSKASRVLWSYNEQFF.

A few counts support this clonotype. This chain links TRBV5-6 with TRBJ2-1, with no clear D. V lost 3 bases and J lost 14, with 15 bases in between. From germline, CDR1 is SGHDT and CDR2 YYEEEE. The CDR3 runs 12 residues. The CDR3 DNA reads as TGTGCCAGCAGCTCCTTGACCCCGGAGAAGTTCTTC. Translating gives CASSSLTPEKFF.

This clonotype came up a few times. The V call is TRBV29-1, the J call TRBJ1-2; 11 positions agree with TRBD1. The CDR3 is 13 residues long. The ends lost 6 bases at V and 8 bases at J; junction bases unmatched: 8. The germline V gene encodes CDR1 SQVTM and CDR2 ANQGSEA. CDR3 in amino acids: CSVVDRGRVGYTF. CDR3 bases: TGCAGCGTGGTGGACAGGGGGCGCGTGGGCTACACCTTC.

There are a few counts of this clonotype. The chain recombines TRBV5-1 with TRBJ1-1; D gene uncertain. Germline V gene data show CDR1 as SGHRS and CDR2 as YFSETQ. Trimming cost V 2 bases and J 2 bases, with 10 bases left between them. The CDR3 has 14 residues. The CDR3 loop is CASSFEVTNTEAFF. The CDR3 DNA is TGCGCCAGCAGCTTTGAAGTCACAAACACTGAAGCTTTCTTT.

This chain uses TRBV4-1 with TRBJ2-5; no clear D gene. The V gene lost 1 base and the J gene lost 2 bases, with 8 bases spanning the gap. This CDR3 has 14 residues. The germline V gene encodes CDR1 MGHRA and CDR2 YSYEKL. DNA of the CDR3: TGCGCCAGCAGCCAAGTGGCAGGACAAGAGACCCAGTACTTC. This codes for CASSQVAGQETQYF.

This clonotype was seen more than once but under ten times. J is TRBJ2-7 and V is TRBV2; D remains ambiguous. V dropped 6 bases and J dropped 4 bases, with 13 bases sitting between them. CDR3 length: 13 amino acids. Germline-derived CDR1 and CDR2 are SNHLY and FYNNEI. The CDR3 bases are TGTGCCAGCAGGATGAATTACCTGTACGAGCAGTACTTC. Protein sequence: CASRMNYLYEQYF. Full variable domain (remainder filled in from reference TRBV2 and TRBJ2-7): EPEVTQTPSHQVTQMGQEVILRCVPISNHLYFYWYRQILGQKVEFLVSFYNNEISEKSEIFDDQFSVERPDGSNFTLKIRSTKLEDSAMYFCASRMNYLYEQYFGPGTRLTVT.

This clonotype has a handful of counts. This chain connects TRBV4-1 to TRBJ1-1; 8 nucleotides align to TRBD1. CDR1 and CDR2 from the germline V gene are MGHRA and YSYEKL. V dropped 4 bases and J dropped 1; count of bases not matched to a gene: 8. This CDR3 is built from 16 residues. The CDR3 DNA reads TGCGCCAGCAGCCTTCGGACAGGGTTTGGGAACACTGAAGCTTTCTTT. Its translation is CASSLRTGFGNTEAFF.

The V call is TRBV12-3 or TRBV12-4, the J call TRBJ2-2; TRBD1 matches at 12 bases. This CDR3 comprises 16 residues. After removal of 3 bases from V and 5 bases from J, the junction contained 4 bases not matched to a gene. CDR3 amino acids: CASSLGDRGQTGELFF. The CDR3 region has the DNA TGTGCCAGCAGTTTGGGGGACAGGGGGCAAACCGGGGAGCTGTTTTTT.

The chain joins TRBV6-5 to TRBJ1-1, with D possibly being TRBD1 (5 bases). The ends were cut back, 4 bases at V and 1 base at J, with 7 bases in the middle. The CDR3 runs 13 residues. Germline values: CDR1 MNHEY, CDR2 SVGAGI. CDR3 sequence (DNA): TGTGCCAGCAGTTGGGACGGGAACACTGAAGCTTTCTTT. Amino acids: CASSWDGNTEAFF.

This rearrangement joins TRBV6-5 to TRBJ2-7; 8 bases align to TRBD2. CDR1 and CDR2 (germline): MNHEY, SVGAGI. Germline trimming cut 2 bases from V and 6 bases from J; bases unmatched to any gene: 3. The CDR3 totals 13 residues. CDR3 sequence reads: CASSYRTSSEQYF. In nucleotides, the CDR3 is TGTGCCAGCAGTTACCGGACTAGCTCCGAGCAGTACTTC.

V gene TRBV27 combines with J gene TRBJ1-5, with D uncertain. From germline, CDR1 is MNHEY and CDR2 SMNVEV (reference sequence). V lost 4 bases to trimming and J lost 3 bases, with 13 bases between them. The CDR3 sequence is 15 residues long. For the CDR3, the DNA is TGTGCCAGCAGTTCCGGTGATAGACCCAATCAGCCCCAGCATTTT. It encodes CASSSGDRPNQPQHF.

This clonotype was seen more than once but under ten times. In nucleotides, the CDR3 is TGCAGCGTTGAAGTGGAAGGGAATGAGCAGTTCTTC. Translating it yields CSVEVEGNEQFF. The chain links TRBV29-1 to TRBJ2-1, with D unresolved. Germline V gene data show CDR1 as SQVTM and CDR2 as ANQGSEA. V lost 1 base to trimming and J lost 7 bases, with 8 bases between them. The CDR3 sequence is 12 residues long.

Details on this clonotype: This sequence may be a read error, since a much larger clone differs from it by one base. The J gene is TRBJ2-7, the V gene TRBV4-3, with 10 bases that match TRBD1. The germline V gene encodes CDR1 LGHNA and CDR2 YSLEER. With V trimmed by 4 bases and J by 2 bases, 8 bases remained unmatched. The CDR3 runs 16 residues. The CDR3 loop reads CASSRSGTGEAYEQYF. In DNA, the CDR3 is TGCGCCAGCAGCCGTTCCGGGACAGGGGAGGCCTACGAGCAGTACTTC.

CDR3 nucleotides: TGTGCCAGCAGCGTAGCCGTCGTTACAGGGTTGAACACTGAAGCTTTCTTT. Translation gives CASSVAVVTGLNTEAFF. The chain joins TRBV9 to TRBJ1-1; the D gene is possibly TRBD1 (6 bases). V was cut by 0 bases and J by 0 bases, with 15 bases left in between. This CDR3 region has 17 residues. Per the germline V gene, CDR1 is SGDLS and CDR2 is YYNGEE.

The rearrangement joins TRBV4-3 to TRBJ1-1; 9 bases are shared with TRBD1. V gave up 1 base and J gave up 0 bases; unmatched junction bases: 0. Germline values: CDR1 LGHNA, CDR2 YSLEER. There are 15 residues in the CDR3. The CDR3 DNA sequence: TGCGCCAGCAGCCAAGGGACAGGGGTGAACACTGAAGCTTTCTTT. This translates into CASSQGTGVNTEAFF.

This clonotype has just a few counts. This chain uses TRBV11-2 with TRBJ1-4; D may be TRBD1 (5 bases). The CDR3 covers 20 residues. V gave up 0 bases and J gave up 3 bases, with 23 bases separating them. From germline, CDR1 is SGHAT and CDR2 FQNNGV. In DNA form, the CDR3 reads TGTGCCAGCAGCTTAGATCAGTGGTCGGGGTCGTCAGGGTCTAATGAAAAACTGTTTTTT. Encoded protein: CASSLDQWSGSSGSNEKLFF. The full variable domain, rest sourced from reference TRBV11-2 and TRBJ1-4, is EAGVAQSPRYKIIEKRQSVAFWCNPISGHATLYWYQQILGQGPKLLIQFQNNGVVDDSQLPKDRFSAERLKGVDSTLKIQPAKLEDSAVYLCASSLDQWSGSSGSNEKLFFGSGTQLSVL.

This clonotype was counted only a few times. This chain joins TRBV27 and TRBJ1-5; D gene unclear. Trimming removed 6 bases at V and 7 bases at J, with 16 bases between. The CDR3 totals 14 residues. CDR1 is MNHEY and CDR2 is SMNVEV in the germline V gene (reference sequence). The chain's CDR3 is CASSPAVARQPQHF. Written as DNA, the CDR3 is TGTGCCAGCAGCCCCGCGGTTGCGCGACAGCCCCAGCATTTT.

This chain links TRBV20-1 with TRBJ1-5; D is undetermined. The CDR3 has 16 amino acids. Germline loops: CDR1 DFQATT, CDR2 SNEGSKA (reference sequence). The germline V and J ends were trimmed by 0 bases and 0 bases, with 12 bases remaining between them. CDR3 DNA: TGCAGTGCTAGAGAGATCGACGTGTATAGCAATCAGCCCCAGCATTTT. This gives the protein CSAREIDVYSNQPQHF.

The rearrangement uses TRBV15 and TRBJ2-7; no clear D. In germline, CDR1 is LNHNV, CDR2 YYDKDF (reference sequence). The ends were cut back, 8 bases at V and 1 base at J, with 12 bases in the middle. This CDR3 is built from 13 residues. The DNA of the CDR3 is TGTGCCACCGGGGTAGGCGGATCCTACGAGCAGTACTTC. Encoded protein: CATGVGGSYEQYF.

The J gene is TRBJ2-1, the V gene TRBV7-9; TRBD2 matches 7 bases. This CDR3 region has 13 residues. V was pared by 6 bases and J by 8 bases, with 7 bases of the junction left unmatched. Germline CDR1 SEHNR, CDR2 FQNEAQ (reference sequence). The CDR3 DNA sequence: TGTGCCAGCAGTTCGCGGGAGTCCCATGAGCAGTTCTTC. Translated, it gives CASSSRESHEQFF.

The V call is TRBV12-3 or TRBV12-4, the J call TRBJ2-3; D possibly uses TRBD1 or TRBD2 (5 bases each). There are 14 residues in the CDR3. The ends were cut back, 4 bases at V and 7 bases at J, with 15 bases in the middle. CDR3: CASSSPGRTHTQYF. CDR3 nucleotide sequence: TGTGCCAGCAGTTCGCCGGGACGGACCCATACGCAGTATTTT.